A single sample is the source of the 28 T cell receptor beta chains below, sequenced in a study of blood T cells in healthy people across ages. Then a second PCR, running about 6 to 11 cycles, was carried out with a sample-barcoded 5' primer and a J-beta primer mix. MiXCR was run by TCRdb on the 5' RACE reads, yielding one entry per CDR3 protein. The sample contains about 1.4 million distinct CDR3 sequences, approximately 63% of which appear only once. The sequenced sample was blood. Receptors were obtained from a man younger than 30 in good health.

The rearrangement uses TRBV6-6 and TRBJ1-1; TRBD1 agrees at 7 bases. CDR1 and CDR2 from the germline V gene are MNHNY and SVGAGI (reference sequence). The V segment lost 2 bases and the J segment 3 bases; nucleotides outside the gene matches: 3. There are 14 residues in the CDR3. The CDR3 DNA reads as TGTGCCAGCAGTTACGGGGACAGTTACACTGAAGCTTTCTTT. It codes for CASSYGDSYTEAFF.

V is TRBV24-1 and J is TRBJ2-3; tentatively, D is TRBD2 (5 bases). Trimming took off 4 bases at V and 2 bases at J, with 12 bases between the two ends. The CDR3 is 15 amino acids. CDR1 and CDR2 (germline): KGHDR, SFDVKD. The CDR3 reads CATSDRRGNTDTQYF. The CDR3 bases are TGTGCCACCAGTGACCGACGGGGAAACACAGATACGCAGTATTTT.

The rearrangement joins TRBV7-4 to TRBJ1-5; perhaps TRBD1 as D (5 bases). The CDR3 runs to 17 residues. The ends were cut back, 2 bases at V and 1 base at J, with 15 bases in the middle. Germline V lookup: CDR1 SGHVT, CDR2 SQSDAQ. The chain's CDR3 is CASSLRMRGTSNQPQHF. CDR3 sequence (DNA): TGTGCCAGCAGCTTAAGGATGAGGGGCACGAGCAATCAGCCCCAGCATTTT. Full variable domain (rest looked up from reference TRBV7-4 and TRBJ1-5): GAGVSQSPRYKVAKRGRDVALRCDSISGHVTLYWYRQTLGQGSEVLTYSQSDAQRDKSGRPSGRFSAERPERSVSTLKIQRTEQGDSAVYLCASSLRMRGTSNQPQHFGDGTRLSIL.

The CDR3 DNA sequence: TGTGCCATCAGTGAGACTAGCGGGGTCCAAGAGACCCAGTACTTC. Its translation: CAISETSGVQETQYF. The J gene is TRBJ2-5, the V gene TRBV10-3; 10 bases are a match to TRBD2. This CDR3 spans 15 amino acids. Trimming took 2 bases from V and 1 from J; bases not matched to a gene: 1. Germline lookup yields CDR1 ENHRY and CDR2 SYGVKD.

As concerns this clonotype: One end of the junction fails to match germline, which may point to a read error. J is TRBJ2-3 and V is TRBV28, with 8 bases fitting TRBD2. The CDR3 consists of 15 residues. Germline V gene sequence: CDR1 MDHEN, CDR2 SYDVKM. This CDR3 is CAGSLLAGSPDTQYF. The DNA of the CDR3 is TGTGCCGGCAGTTTATTAGCGGGAAGTCCAGATACGCAGTATTTT.

As concerns this clonotype: Its ends do not fully match the called genes, so a read error is possible. The gene calls are TRBV6-1 and TRBJ2-1; weak D call: TRBD1 (6 bases). The CDR3 covers 13 residues. Germline CDR1 reads MNHNS; CDR2 reads SASEGT. The CDR3 loop reads CAGRGDWINEQFF. The DNA for the CDR3 is TGTGCCGGCAGGGGCGACTGGATCAATGAGCAGTTCTTC.

This clonotype was recorded a few times. The chain carries TRBV13 and TRBJ2-7; no clear D gene. The germline gives CDR1 PRHDT, CDR2 FYEKMQ (reference sequence). The CDR3 extends over 15 amino acids. Trimming took 5 bases from V and 3 from J, leaving 17 bases between them. CDR3 sequence reads: CASSPAPGSSYEQYF. The CDR3 region has the DNA TGTGCCAGCAGCCCCGCTCCCGGGTCAAGCTACGAGCAGTACTTC.

This rearrangement joins TRBV11-3 to TRBJ2-1, with TRBD1 identical over 7 bases. CDR1 SGHNT and CDR2 YENEEA come from the germline V gene. V lost 4 bases and J lost 8; bases outside the gene matches: 2. This CDR3 spans 12 amino acids. The CDR3 coding sequence is TGTGCCAGCAGCTACGACAGGGATGAGCAGTTCTTC. Protein sequence: CASSYDRDEQFF.

This chain connects TRBV10-3 to TRBJ2-3; no definite D call. The CDR3 loop spans 11 amino acids. The V end was cut by 3 bases, the J end by 4 bases, with 2 bases between. Per germline, CDR1 ENHRY and CDR2 SYGVKD. CDR3 sequence: CAISDADTQYF. CDR3 in DNA: TGTGCCATCAGTGACGCAGATACGCAGTATTTT.

This chain joins TRBV4-3 and TRBJ2-1, with TRBD2 matching over 8 bases. Germline CDR1 LGHNA, CDR2 YSLEER. After removal of 0 bases from V and 4 bases from J, the junction contained 11 bases not matched to a gene. The length of the CDR3 is 18 residues. CDR3 loop: CASSQEGSSGGDYNEQFF. DNA of the CDR3: TGCGCCAGCAGCCAAGAGGGATCCAGCGGGGGAGATTACAATGAGCAGTTCTTC.

Of note for this clonotype: A read error may account for a junction end that differs from germline. The chain has TRBV7-2 and TRBJ2-3; TRBD1 is a possible D gene (6 bases). Per the germline V gene, CDR1 is SGHTA and CDR2 is FQGNSA. The CDR3 totals 18 residues. The CDR3 sequence: CASSLAAPYDRWTDTQYF. The CDR3 nucleotides are TGTGCCAGCAGCTTAGCCGCCCCCTACGACAGGTGGACAGATACGCAATATTTT.

This sequence joins TRBV14 and TRBJ2-7; 7 positions match TRBD2. The V segment lost 3 bases and the J segment 1 base; nucleotides outside the gene matches: 6. From germline, CDR1 is SGHDN and CDR2 FVKESK. The CDR3 length is 15 residues. CDR3 DNA sequence: TGTGCCAGCAGCCATGGTGGGGGGGAGTCCTACGAGCAGTACTTC. Amino acid sequence: CASSHGGGESYEQYF.

This clonotype was detected a few times. The rearrangement uses TRBV29-1 and TRBJ2-1, with 8 bases fitting TRBD1. The ends lost 7 bases at V and 9 bases at J; junction bases unmatched: 14. This CDR3 comprises 14 residues. From germline, CDR1 is SQVTM and CDR2 ANQGSEA. The DNA for the CDR3 is TGCAGCGCGATGGGACAGGCAAAGGATAGTGAGCAGTTCTTC. Its protein is CSAMGQAKDSEQFF.

The chain recombines TRBV3-1 with TRBJ2-5; TRBD2 agrees at 7 bases. V shed 1 base, J shed 3 bases, and the junction held 5 bases outside the gene matches. Germline CDR1 LGHDT, CDR2 YNNKEL (reference sequence). The CDR3 has 15 amino acids. CDR3 nucleotide sequence: TGTGCCAGCAGCCAAGGAACTAGCGAAAAAGAGACCCAGTACTTC. Protein: CASSQGTSEKETQYF.

This clonotype was counted between two and nine times. The chain couples TRBV9 to TRBJ2-5, with no clear D. Trimming stripped 3 bases from V and 3 bases from J, with 9 bases between. The CDR3 extends over 13 amino acids. CDR1 and CDR2 (germline): SGDLS, YYNGEE. CDR3 residues: CASSGTTKETQYF. CDR3 bases: TGTGCCAGCAGCGGTACTACCAAAGAGACCCAGTACTTC. Full variable domain (missing parts from reference TRBV9 and TRBJ2-5): DSGVTQTPKHLITATGQRVTLRCSPRSGDLSVYWYQQSLDQGLQFLIQYYNGEERAKGNILERFSAQQFPDLHSELNLSSLELGDSALYFCASSGTTKETQYFGPGTRLLVL.

This clonotype was counted only a few times. The chain uses TRBV20-1 and TRBJ2-7; D might be TRBD2 (6 bases). V lost 3 bases to trimming and J lost 0 bases, with 12 bases between them. The CDR3 spans 14 residues. CDR1 and CDR2 (germline): DFQATT, SNEGSKA (reference sequence). CDR3 nucleotide sequence: TGCAGTGCTAGCCAGGACTACTACTCCTACGAGCAGTACTTC. Its translation is CSASQDYYSYEQYF.

The V gene is TRBV5-6, the J gene TRBJ2-7; D is unresolved. This CDR3 is built from 13 residues. Germline loops: CDR1 SGHDT, CDR2 YYEEEE. The V end lost 4 bases, the J end lost 6 bases, and 14 bases lay between the germline ends. CDR3 sequence: CASSPSLQAEQYF. The CDR3 nucleotides read TGTGCCAGCAGCCCGTCCCTGCAAGCCGAGCAGTACTTC.

V is TRBV12-3 or TRBV12-4 and J is TRBJ2-7, with D uncertain. Trimming pared 4 bases from V and 4 bases from J, leaving 8 bases between. There are 12 residues in the CDR3. DNA for the CDR3: TGTGCCAGCAGTTGGGAATGGTACGAGCAGTACTTC. The encoded protein is CASSWEWYEQYF.

The chain uses TRBV27 and TRBJ1-4; 8 bases fit TRBD1. The CDR3 length is 17 residues. Germline V gives CDR1 MNHEY, CDR2 SMNVEV (reference sequence). V shed 5 bases, J shed 7 bases, and the junction held 15 bases outside the gene matches. The CDR3 is CASSRWGQVGVGEKLFF. The CDR3 DNA follows: TGTGCCAGCAGTCGCTGGGGACAGGTTGGAGTTGGTGAAAAACTGTTTTTT.

The rearrangement uses TRBV3-1 and TRBJ2-7, with D maybe TRBD2 (6 bases). The last part of the DNA fits TRBJ2-5 better; the J call may be wrong. This CDR3 spans 16 amino acids. Germline loops: CDR1 LGHDT, CDR2 YNNKEL (reference sequence). The CDR3 DNA sequence: TGTGCCAGCAGCCCGAAGCGGGCCACGAATTTGGAGACCCAGTACTTC. Translating gives CASSPKRATNLETQYF.

The chain is built from TRBV5-6 and TRBJ2-3; a weak D match, TRBD1 (6 bases). V lost 0 bases, J lost 14 bases, and 25 bases lay in between. The CDR3 has 16 amino acids. CDR1 is SGHDT and CDR2 is YYEEEE in the germline V gene. CDR3 sequence: CASSLDPGEATDARYF. The CDR3, as DNA: TGTGCCAGCAGCTTGGACCCAGGGGAAGCCACAGATGCGCGGTATTTT.

This clonotype was seen a handful of times. The J gene is TRBJ2-1, the V gene TRBV5-1; D is uncertain. CDR1 is SGHRS and CDR2 is YFSETQ in the germline V gene. CDR3 size: 14 residues. Deletions cut 0 bases from V and 3 bases from J, with 7 bases between. The CDR3 is CASSLVSLYNEQFF. CDR3 bases: TGCGCCAGCAGCTTGGTGAGTCTCTACAATGAGCAGTTCTTC.

The chain couples TRBV28 to TRBJ1-2; D is undetermined. Germline CDR1 reads MDHEN; CDR2 reads SYDVKM. The germline V and J ends were trimmed by 3 bases and 2 bases, with 13 bases remaining between them. There are 15 residues in the CDR3. The CDR3 loop is CASSFPAEVNYGYTF. CDR3 nucleotides: TGTGCCAGCAGTTTCCCCGCAGAGGTGAACTATGGCTACACCTTC.

The chain links TRBV4-1 to TRBJ2-5; 11 bases are a match to TRBD2. The CDR3 is 16 amino acids. CDR1 MGHRA and CDR2 YSYEKL come from the germline V gene. J lost 0 bases, V lost 3 bases, and 3 bases had no gene match. CDR3 sequence reads: CASSQGTSGNQETQYF. The DNA of the CDR3 is TGCGCCAGCAGCCAGGGGACTAGCGGAAACCAAGAGACCCAGTACTTC.

The V call is TRBV7-9, the J call TRBJ2-1, with D tentatively TRBD2 (6 bases). CDR3 size: 14 residues. The V gene's germline CDR1 is SEHNR and CDR2 FQNEAQ (reference sequence). Trimming shortened V by 8 bases and J by 4 bases, and 15 bases separated the two germline ends. The CDR3 protein is CASHHSGLYNEQFF. Written as DNA, the CDR3 is TGTGCCAGCCACCATAGCGGTCTATACAATGAGCAGTTCTTC.

The chain couples TRBV20-1 to TRBJ1-2; unclear D gene. Trimming cost V 1 base and J 3 bases, with 9 bases left between them. Germline CDR1 reads DFQATT; CDR2 reads SNEGSKA (reference sequence). The CDR3 loop spans 13 amino acids. Here the CDR3 DNA reads TGCAGTGCTAGAGTGGAGCATCACTATGGCTACACCTTC. Translated: CSARVEHHYGYTF.

The CDR3 is CASSLALGEDIQYF. DNA for the CDR3: TGTGCCAGCAGCCTTGCATTGGGGGAGGACATTCAGTACTTC. This chain connects TRBV27 to TRBJ2-4, with a weak D call TRBD2 (6 bases). The CDR3 totals 14 residues. The germline CDR1 and CDR2 sequences are MNHEY and SMNVEV (reference sequence). Trimming took off 6 bases at V and 8 bases at J, with 17 bases between the two ends.

V is TRBV12-3 or TRBV12-4 and J is TRBJ2-7; a weak D match, TRBD1 (5 bases). The CDR3 consists of 13 residues. Deletions cut 6 bases from V and 0 bases from J, with 9 bases between. CDR3 nucleotides: TGTGCCAGCAGCGCAGGGTTCTCCTACGAGCAGTACTTC. Protein product: CASSAGFSYEQYF.